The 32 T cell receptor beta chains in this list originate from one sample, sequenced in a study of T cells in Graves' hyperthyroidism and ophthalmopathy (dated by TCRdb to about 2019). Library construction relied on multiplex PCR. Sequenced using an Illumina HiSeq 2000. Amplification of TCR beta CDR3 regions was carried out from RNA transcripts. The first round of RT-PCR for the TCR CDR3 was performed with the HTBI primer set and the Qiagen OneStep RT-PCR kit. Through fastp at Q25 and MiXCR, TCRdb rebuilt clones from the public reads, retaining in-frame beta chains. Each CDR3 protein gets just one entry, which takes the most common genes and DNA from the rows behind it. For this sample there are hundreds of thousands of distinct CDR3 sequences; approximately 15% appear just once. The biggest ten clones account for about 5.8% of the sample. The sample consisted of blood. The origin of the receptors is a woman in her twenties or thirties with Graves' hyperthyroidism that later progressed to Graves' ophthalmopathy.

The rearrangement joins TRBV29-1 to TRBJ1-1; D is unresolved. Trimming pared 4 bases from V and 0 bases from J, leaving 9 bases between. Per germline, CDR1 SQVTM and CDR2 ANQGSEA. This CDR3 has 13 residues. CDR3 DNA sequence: TGCAGCGTTGTAAAAGTGGTGAACACTGAAGCTTTCTTT. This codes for CSVVKVVNTEAFF.

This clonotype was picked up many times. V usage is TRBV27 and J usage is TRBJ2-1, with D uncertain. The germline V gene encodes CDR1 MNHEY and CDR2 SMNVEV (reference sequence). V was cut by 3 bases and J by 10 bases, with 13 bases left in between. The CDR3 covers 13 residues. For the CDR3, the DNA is TGTGCCAGCAGTTTGGGCGAGCAGTTCGAGCAGTTCTTC. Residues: CASSLGEQFEQFF.

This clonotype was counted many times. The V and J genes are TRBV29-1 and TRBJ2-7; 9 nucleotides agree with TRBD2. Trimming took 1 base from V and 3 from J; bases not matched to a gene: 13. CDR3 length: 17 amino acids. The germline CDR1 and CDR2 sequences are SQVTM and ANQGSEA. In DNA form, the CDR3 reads TGCAGCGTTGAAGGGAGGCGGGGGCGGGAGGGCGGCTACGAGCAGTACTTC. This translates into CSVEGRRGREGGYEQYF.

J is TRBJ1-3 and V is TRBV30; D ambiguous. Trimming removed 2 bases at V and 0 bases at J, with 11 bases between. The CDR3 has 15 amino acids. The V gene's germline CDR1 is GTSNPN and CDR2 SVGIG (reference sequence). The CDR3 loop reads CAWSLGGSSGNTIYF. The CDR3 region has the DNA TGTGCCTGGAGTCTTGGTGGGAGCTCTGGAAACACCATATATTTT.

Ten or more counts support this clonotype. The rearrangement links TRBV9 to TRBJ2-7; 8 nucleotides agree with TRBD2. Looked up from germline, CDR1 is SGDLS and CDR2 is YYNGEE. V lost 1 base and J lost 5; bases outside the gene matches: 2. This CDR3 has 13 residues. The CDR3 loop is CASSVSGSDEQYF. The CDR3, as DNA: TGTGCCAGCAGCGTAAGCGGGAGCGACGAGCAGTACTTC.

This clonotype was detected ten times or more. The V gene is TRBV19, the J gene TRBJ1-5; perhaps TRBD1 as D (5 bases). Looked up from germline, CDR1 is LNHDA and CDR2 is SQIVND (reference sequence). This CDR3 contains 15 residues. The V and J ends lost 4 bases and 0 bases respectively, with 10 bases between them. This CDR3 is CASSKVGDSNQPQHF. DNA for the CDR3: TGTGCCAGTAGTAAAGTAGGGGATAGCAATCAGCCCCAGCATTTT.

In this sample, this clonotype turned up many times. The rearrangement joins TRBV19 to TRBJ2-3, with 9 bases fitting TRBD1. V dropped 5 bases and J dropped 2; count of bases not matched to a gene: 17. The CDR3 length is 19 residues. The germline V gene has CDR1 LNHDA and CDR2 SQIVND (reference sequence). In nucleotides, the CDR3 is TGTGCCAGTAGTCCCCAACATCCGGGACAGGGAATAGACACAGATACGCAGTATTTT. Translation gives CASSPQHPGQGIDTDTQYF.

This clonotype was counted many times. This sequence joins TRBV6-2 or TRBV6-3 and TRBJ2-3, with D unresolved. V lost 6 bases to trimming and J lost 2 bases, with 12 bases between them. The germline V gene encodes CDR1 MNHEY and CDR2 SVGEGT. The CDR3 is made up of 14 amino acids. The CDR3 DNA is TGTGCCAGCAGGGTCATCGGAATCACAGATACGCAGTATTTT. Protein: CASRVIGITDTQYF.

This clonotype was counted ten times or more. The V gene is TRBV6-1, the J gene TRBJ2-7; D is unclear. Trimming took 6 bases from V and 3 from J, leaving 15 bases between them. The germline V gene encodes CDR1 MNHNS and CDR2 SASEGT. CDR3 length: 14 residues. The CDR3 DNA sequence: TGTGCCAGCAGCTCCTACCTTTTACACTACGAGCAGTACTTC. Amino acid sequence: CASSSYLLHYEQYF.

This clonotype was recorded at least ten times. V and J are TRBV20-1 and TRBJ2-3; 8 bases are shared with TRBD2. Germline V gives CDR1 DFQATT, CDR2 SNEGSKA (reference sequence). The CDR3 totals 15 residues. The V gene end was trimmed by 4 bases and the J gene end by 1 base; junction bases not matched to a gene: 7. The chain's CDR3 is CSATSASGRTDTQYF. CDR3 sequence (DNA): TGCAGTGCTACTTCGGCTAGCGGGCGCACAGATACGCAGTATTTT.

The CDR3 is CSARDREETQYF. In DNA, the CDR3 is TGCAGTGCGCGGGACAGGGAAGAGACCCAGTACTTC. The rearrangement uses TRBV20-1 and TRBJ2-5; TRBD1 matches at 9 bases. Germline CDR1 reads DFQATT; CDR2 reads SNEGSKA (reference sequence). The CDR3 has 12 amino acids. The V segment lost 6 bases and the J segment 3 bases; nucleotides outside the gene matches: 2.

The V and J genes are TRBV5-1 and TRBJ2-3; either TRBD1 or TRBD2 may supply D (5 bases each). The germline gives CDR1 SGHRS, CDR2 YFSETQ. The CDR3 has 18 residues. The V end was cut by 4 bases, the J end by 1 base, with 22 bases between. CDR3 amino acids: CASSIRDGAFYGTDTQYF. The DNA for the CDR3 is TGCGCCAGCAGCATCCGGGACGGGGCGTTTTATGGCACAGATACGCAGTATTTT.

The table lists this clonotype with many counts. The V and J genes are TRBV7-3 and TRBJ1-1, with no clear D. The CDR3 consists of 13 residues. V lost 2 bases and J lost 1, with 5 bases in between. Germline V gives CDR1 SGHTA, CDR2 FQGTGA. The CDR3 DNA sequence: TGTGCCAGCAGCTTATCACAGAACACTGAAGCTTTCTTT. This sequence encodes CASSLSQNTEAFF.

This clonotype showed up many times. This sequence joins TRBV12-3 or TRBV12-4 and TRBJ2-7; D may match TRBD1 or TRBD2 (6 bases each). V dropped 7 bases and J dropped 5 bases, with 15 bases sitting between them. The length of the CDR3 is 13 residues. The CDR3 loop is CASNQQGGNEQYF. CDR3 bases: TGTGCCAGCAACCAACAGGGAGGAAACGAGCAGTACTTC.

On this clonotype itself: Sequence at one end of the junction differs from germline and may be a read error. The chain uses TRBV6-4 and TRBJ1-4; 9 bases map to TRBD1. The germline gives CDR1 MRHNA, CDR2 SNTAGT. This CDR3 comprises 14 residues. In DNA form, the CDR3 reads TGTGCCAGCAGTTACGGGACAGGGTGGGAAAAACCGTTTTTT. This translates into CASSYGTGWEKPFF.

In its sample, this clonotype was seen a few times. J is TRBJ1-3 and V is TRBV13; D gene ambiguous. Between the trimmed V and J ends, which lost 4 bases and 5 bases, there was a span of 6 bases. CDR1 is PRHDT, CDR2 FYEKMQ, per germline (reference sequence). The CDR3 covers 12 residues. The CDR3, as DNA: TGTGCCAGCAGCTCACAGCGAAACACCATATATTTT. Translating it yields CASSSQRNTIYF. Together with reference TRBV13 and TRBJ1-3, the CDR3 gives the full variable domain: AAGVIQSPRHLIKEKRETATLKCYPIPRHDTVYWYQQGPGQDPQFLISFYEKMQSDKGSIPDRFSAQQFSDYHSELNMSSLELGDSALYFCASSSQRNTIYFGEGSWLTVV.

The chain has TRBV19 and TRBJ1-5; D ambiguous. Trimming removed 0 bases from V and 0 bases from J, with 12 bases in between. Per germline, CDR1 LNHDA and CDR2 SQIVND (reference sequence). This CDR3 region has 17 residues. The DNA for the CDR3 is TGTGCCAGTAGTATAGATCTGGCAGCTTATAGCAATCAGCCCCAGCATTTT. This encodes CASSIDLAAYSNQPQHF.

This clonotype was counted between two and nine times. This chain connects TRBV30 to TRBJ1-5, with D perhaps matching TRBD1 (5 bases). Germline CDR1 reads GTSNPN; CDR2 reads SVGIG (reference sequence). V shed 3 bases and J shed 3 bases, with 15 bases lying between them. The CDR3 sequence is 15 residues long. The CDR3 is CAWSAKGLINQPQHF. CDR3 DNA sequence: TGTGCCTGGAGCGCGAAGGGACTAATCAATCAGCCCCAGCATTTT.

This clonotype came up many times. The DNA for the CDR3 is TGTGCCAGCAACCTCTACCCGACAGAGCGGGGCTATGGCTACACCTTC. It translates to CASNLYPTERGYGYTF. The chain links TRBV12-3 or TRBV12-4 to TRBJ1-2; tentative D call: TRBD1 (5 bases). The V gene lost 7 bases and the J gene lost 4 bases, with 22 bases spanning the gap. This CDR3 region has 16 residues.

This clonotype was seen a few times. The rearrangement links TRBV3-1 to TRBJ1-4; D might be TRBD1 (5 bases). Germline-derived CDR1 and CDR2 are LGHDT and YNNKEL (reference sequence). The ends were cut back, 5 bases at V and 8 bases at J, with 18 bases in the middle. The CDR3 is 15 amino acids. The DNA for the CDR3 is TGTGCCAGCAGCAAACCCGGCGGGGGGACGGAAAAACTGTTTTTT. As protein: CASSKPGGGTEKLFF.

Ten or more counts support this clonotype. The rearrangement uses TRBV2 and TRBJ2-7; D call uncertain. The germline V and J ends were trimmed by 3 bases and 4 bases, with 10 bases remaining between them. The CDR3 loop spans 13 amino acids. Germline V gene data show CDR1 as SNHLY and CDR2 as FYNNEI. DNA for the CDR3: TGTGCCAGCAGTGATGAGCCCTCATACGAGCAGTACTTC. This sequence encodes CASSDEPSYEQYF.

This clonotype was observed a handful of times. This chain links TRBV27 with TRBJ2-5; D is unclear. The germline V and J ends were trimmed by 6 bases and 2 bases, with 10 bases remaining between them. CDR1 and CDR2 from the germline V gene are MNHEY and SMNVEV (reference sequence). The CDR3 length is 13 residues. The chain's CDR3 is CASRFGQQETQYF. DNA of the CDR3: TGTGCCAGCAGATTCGGGCAGCAAGAGACCCAGTACTTC.

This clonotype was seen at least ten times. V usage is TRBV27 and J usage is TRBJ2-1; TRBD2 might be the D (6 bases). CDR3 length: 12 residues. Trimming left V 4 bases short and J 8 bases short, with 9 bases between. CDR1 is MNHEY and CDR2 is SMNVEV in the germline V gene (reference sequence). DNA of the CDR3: TGTGCCAGCAGTTGGCGGAGGGATGAGCAGTTCTTC. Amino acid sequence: CASSWRRDEQFF.

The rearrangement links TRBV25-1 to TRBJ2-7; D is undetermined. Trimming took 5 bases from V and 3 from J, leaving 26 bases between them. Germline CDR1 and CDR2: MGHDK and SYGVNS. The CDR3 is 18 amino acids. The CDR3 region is CASSPRPGGSSLDYEQYF. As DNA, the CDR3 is TGTGCCAGCAGTCCTAGGCCCGGCGGTAGTTCCCTTGACTACGAGCAGTACTTC.

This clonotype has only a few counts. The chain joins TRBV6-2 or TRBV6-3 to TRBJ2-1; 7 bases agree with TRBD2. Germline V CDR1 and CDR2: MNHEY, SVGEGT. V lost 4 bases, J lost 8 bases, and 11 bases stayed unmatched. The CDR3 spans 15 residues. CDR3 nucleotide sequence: TGTGCCAGCAGTTTAAGGGGAGGGCCTTACTATGAGCAGTTCTTC. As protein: CASSLRGGPYYEQFF.

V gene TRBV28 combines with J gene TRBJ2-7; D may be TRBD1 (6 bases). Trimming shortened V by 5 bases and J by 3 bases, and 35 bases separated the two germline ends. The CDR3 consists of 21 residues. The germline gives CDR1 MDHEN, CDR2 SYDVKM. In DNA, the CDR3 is TGTGCCAGCAGTCGCTCGGACAGTAGTATACTATTCCTCTTCAGGGTCTACGAGCAGTACTTC. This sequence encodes CASSRSDSSILFLFRVYEQYF.

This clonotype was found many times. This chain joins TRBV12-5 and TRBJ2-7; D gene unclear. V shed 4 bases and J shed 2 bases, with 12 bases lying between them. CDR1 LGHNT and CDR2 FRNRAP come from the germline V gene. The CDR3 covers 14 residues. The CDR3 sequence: CASGSPVAPYEQYF. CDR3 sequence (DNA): TGTGCTAGTGGTTCCCCCGTGGCCCCCTACGAGCAGTACTTC.

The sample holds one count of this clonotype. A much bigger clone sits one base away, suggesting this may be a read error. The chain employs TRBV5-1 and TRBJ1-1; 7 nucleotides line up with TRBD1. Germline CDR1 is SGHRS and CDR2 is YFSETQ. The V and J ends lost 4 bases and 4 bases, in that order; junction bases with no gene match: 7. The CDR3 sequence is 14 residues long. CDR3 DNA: TGCGCCAGCAGCCTCCAGACAGGGACCACTGAAGCTTTCTTT. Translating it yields CASSLQTGTTEAFF.

CDR3 loop: CATSDSGKRTGELFF. CDR3 DNA: TGTGCCACCAGTGATAGTGGGAAGAGAACCGGGGAGCTGTTTTTT. The chain employs TRBV24-1 and TRBJ2-2; D remains unclear. The V gene lost 3 bases and the J gene lost 5 bases, with 12 bases spanning the gap. Germline V lookup: CDR1 KGHDR, CDR2 SFDVKD. CDR3 length equals 15 residues.

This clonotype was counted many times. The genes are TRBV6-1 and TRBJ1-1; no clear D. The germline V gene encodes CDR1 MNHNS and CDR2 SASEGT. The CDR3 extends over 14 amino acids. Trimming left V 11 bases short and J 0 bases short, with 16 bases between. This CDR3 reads CAGATVAMNTEAFF. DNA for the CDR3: TGTGCCGGAGCGACCGTAGCCATGAACACTGAAGCTTTCTTT.

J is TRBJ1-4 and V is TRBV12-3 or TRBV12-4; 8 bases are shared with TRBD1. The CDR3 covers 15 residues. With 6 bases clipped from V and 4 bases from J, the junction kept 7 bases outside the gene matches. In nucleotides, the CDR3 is TGTGCCAGCAGGCCCGGGACAGGTAGTAATGAAAAACTGTTTTTT. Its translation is CASRPGTGSNEKLFF.

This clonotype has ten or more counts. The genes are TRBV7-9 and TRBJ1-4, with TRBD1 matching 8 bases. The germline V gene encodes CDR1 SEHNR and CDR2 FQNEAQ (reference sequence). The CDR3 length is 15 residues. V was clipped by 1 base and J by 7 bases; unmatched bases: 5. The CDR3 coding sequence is TGTGCCAGCAGCTTAGAGGCAGGGGGCTTTGAAAAACTGTTTTTT. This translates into CASSLEAGGFEKLFF.